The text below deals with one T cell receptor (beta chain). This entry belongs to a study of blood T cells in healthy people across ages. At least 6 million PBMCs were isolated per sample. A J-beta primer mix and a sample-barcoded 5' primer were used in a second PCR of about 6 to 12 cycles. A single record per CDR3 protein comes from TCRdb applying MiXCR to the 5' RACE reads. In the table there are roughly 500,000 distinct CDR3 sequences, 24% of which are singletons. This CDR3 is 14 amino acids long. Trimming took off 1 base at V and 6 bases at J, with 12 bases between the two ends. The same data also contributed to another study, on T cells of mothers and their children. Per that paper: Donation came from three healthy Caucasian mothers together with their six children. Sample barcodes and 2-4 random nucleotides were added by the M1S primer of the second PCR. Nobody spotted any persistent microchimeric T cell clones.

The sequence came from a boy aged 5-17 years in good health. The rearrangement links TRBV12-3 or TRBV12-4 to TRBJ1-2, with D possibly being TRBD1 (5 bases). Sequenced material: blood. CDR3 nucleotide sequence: TGTGCCAGCAGTTTAGTCAGAGGGGTTGATGGCTACACCTTC. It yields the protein CASSLVRGVDGYTF.